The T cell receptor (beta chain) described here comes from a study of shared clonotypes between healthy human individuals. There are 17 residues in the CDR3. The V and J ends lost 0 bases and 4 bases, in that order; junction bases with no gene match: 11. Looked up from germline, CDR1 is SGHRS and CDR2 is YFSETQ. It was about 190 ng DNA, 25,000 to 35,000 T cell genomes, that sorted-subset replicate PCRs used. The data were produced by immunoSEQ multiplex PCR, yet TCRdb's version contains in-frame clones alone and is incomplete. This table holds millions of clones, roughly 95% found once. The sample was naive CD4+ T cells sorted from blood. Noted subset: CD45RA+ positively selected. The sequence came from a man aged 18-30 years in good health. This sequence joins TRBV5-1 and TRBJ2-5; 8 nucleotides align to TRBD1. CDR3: CASSLAPTGVGGETQYF. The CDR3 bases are TGCGCCAGCAGCTTGGCGCCGACAGGGGTTGGTGGAGAGACCCAGTACTTC. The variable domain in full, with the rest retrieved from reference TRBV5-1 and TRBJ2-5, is KAGVTQTPRYLIKTRGQQVTLSCSPISGHRSVSWYQQTPGQGLQFLFEYFSETQRNKGNFPGRFSGRQFSNSRSEMNVSTLELGDSALYLCASSLAPTGVGGETQYFGPGTRLLVL.